This T cell receptor (beta chain) emerged from a study of technical replicates of blood from a few donors. Some clones are missing from TCRdb's copy, which holds only in-frame ones; the method was immunoSEQ multiplex PCR. The sample lists some 99,000 clones; approximately 95% were seen once. This clonotype was sampled from a human donor in good health. Sequencing was performed on T cells isolated from PBMCs.

CDR3 amino acids: CASSSGQTHPQETQYF. The CDR3 DNA reads as TGTGCCAGCAGTTCCGGACAGACTCATCCTCAAGAGACCCAGTACTTC. The chain combines TRBV6-5 with TRBJ2-5; D perhaps matches TRBD1 (6 bases). The CDR3 length is 16 residues. Trimming left V 4 bases short and J 2 bases short, with 17 bases between. Germline CDR1 and CDR2: MNHEY and SVGAGI.